The TCR beta chain under discussion was sequenced for a study of blood T cell repertoires in COVID-19. With 3 bases removed from V and 2 bases from J, the gap between germline ends came to 14 bases. CDR1 and CDR2 (germline): DFQATT, SNEGSKA (reference sequence). CDR3 size: 14 residues. Profiled with immunoSEQ multiplex PCR; TCRdb holds only in-frame clones, not every one. The table records about 100,000 clones, 70% to 80% of them present only once. Sequencing input: peripheral blood. The rearrangement uses TRBV20-1 and TRBJ2-7; D possibly corresponds to TRBD2 (6 bases). This TCR was recovered from an elderly woman with active or convalescent COVID-19. CDR3 in DNA: TGCAGTGCTAGTGGGCGGGATCCGACCTACGAGCAGTACTTC. It specifies CSASGRDPTYEQYF.